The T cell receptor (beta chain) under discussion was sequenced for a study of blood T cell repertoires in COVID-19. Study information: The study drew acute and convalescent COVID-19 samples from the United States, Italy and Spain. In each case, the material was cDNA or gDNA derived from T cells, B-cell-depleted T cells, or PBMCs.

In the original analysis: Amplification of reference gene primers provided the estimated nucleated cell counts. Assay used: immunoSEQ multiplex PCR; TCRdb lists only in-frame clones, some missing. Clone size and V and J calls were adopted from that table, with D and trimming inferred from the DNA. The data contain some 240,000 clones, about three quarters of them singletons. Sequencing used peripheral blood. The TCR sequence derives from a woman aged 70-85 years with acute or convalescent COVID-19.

The CDR3 DNA is TGTGCCAGCAGCTTAATGCCCCTCGGGAACACTGAAGCTTTCTTT. This encodes CASSLMPLGNTEAFF. The chain employs TRBV7-2 and TRBJ1-1; no definite D call. V dropped 2 bases and J dropped 1 base, with 11 bases sitting between them. This CDR3 is 15 amino acids long. In germline, CDR1 is SGHTA, CDR2 FQGNSA.